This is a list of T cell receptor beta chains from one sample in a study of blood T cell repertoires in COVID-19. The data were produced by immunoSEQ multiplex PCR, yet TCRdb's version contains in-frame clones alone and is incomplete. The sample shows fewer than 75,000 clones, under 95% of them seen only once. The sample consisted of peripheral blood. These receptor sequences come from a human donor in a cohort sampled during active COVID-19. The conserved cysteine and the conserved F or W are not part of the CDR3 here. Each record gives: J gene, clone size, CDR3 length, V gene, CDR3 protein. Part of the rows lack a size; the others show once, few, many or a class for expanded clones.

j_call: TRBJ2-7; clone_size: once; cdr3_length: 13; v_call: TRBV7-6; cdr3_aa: ASSFRTTTSYEQY
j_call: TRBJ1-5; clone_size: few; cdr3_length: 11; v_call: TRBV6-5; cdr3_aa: ASRREGGQPQH
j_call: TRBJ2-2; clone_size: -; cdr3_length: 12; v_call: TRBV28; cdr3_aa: ASGGSFYTGELF
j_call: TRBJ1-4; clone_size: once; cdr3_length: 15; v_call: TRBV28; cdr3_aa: ASSLPHYRGTNEKLF
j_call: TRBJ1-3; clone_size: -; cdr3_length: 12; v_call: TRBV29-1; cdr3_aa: SAKLSSLGNTIY
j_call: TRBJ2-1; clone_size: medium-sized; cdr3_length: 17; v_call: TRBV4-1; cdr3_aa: ASSQVTGGPSVSYNEQF
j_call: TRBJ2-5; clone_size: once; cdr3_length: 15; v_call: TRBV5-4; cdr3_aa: ASSPGTSGALGETQY
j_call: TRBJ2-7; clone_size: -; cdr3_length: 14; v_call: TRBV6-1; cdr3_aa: ASSEATSGSWYEQY
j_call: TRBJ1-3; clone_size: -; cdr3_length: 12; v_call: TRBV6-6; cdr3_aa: ASSDGFSGNTIY
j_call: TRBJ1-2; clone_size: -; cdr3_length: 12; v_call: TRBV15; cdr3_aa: ATSRDITGYGYT
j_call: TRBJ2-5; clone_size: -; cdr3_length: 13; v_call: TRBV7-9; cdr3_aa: ASSLGRPTGETQY
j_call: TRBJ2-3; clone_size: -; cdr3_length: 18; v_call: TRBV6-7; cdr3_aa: ASSYSGEKTGQGAPDTQY
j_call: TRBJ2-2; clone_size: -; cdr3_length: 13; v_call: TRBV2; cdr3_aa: ASNKETGGTGELF
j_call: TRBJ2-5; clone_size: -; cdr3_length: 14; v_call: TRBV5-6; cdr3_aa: ASSLVVTSAGQTQY
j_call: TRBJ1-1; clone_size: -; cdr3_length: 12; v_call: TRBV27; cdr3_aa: ASSFLGQNTEAF
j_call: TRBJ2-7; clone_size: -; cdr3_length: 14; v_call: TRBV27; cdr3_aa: ASSYQLAVGGGEQY